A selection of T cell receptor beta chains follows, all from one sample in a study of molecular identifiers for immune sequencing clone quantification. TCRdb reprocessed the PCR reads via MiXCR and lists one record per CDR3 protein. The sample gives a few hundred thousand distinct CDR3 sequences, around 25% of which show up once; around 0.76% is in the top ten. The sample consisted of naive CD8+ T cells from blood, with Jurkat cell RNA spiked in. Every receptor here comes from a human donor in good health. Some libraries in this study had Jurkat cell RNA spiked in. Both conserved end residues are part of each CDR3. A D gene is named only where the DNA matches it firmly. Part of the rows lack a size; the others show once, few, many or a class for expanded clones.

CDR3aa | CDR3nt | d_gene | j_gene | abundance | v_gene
CASSPPGSYQPQHF | TGTGCCAGCAGCCCACCAGGCTCGTATCAGCCCCAGCATTTT | - | TRBJ1-5 | many | TRBV7-9
CASSLSAWANTEAFF | TGTGCCAGCAGTTTATCGGCCTGGGCGAACACTGAAGCTTTCTTT | - | TRBJ1-1 | - | TRBV27
CASSQAFFPGLAKNIQYF | TGTGCCAGCAGCCAAGCTTTTTTCCCAGGACTAGCCAAAAACATTCAGTACTTC | - | TRBJ2-4 | many | TRBV3-1
CASSYGSGGAGDTQYF | TGTGCCAGCAGTTACGGCAGCGGGGGGGCCGGGGATACGCAGTATTTT | TRBD2 | TRBJ2-3 | many | TRBV6-5
CASRPQGQSPLHF | TGTGCCAGCAGACCACAGGGGCAGTCACCCCTCCACTTT | TRBD1 | TRBJ1-6 | few | TRBV12-3/TRBV12-4
CASTGPRGDTGELFF | TGTGCCAGCACCGGGCCCCGGGGCGACACCGGGGAGCTGTTTTTT | - | TRBJ2-2 | - | TRBV7-9
CASSSTSITGELFF | TGTGCCAGCAGTTCGACTTCTATCACCGGGGAGCTGTTTTTT | - | TRBJ2-2 | - | TRBV6-2/TRBV6-3
CASSRGSGPNEQYF | TGTGCCAGCAGCCGCGGTAGCGGCCCCAACGAGCAGTACTTC | - | TRBJ2-7 | - | TRBV7-6
CASSTTSGGYNEQFF | TGTGCCAGCAGCACTACTAGCGGGGGTTACAATGAGCAGTTCTTC | TRBD2 | TRBJ2-1 | few | TRBV7-2
CASSQEDWNTEAFF | TGTGCCAGCAGCCAAGAGGACTGGAACACTGAAGCTTTCTTT | - | TRBJ1-1 | - | TRBV3-1
CASSEGGANNQPQHF | TGTGCCAGCAGTGAAGGGGGGGCTAACAATCAGCCCCAGCATTTT | - | TRBJ1-5 | few | TRBV2
CASRGDNTDTQYF | TGTGCCAGCCGGGGGGACAACACAGATACGCAGTATTTT | - | TRBJ2-3 | many | TRBV2
CASSLEGYPYEQYF | TGTGCCAGCAGCTTAGAAGGCTATCCCTATGAGCAGTACTTC | - | TRBJ2-7 | - | TRBV11-2
CASSPKQGPGNTIYF | TGTGCCAGCAGCCCAAAACAGGGTCCTGGAAACACCATATATTTT | - | TRBJ1-3 | few | TRBV5-6
CASTTGGYNEQFF | TGTGCTAGTACTACGGGGGGGTACAATGAGCAGTTCTTC | TRBD2 | TRBJ2-1 | few | TRBV12-5
CASSYSISPNTGELFF | TGTGCCAGCAGTTACAGTATCTCCCCGAACACCGGGGAGCTGTTTTTT | - | TRBJ2-2 | - | TRBV28
CASSPPGGGDSGELFF | TGTGCCAGCTCACCGCCCGGAGGGGGTGACTCCGGGGAGCTGTTTTTT | - | TRBJ2-2 | few | TRBV18
CASSQEGPEAFF | TGCGCCAGCAGCCAAGAGGGACCTGAAGCTTTCTTT | - | TRBJ1-1 | - | TRBV4-1
CASSTGLSSYNEQFF | TGTGCCAGCAGCACGGGACTAAGCTCCTACAATGAGCAGTTCTTC | TRBD2 | TRBJ2-1 | few | TRBV7-3
CASSSLIGTQYF | TGTGCCAGCAGCTCCCTTATTGGGACCCAGTACTTC | - | TRBJ2-5 | - | TRBV7-9
CSVEVMGEAFF | TGCAGCGTTGAAGTAATGGGGGAAGCTTTCTTT | - | TRBJ1-1 | many | TRBV29-1
CASSPMQGGYGYTF | TGTGCCAGCAGCCCCATGCAGGGGGGCTATGGCTACACCTTC | TRBD1 | TRBJ1-2 | - | TRBV12-3/TRBV12-4
CASRDRGATEAFF | TGTGCCAGCCGGGACAGGGGGGCCACTGAAGCTTTCTTT | TRBD1 | TRBJ1-1 | many | TRBV27
CAWSVQGLSTDTQYF | TGTGCCTGGAGTGTACAAGGACTTAGCACAGATACGCAGTATTTT | - | TRBJ2-3 | many | TRBV30
CAITADNEQFF | TGTGCCATCACTGCAGACAATGAGCAGTTCTTC | - | TRBJ2-1 | many | TRBV10-3
CASSGQIADTEAFF | TGTGCCAGTAGTGGACAGATAGCGGACACTGAAGCTTTCTTT | - | TRBJ1-1 | few | TRBV19
CASSQEGSRQAFF | TGCGCCAGCAGCCAAGAAGGGTCCCGGCAAGCTTTCTTT | - | TRBJ1-1 | few | TRBV4-1
CASSPGGSSGANVLTF | TGTGCCAGCAGCCCGGGAGGGTCCTCTGGGGCCAACGTCCTGACTTTC | TRBD2 | TRBJ2-6 | many | TRBV28
CASSLRPSGGPGDTQYF | TGTGCCAGCAGTTTACGGCCTAGCGGGGGGCCAGGAGATACGCAGTATTTT | TRBD2 | TRBJ2-3 | - | TRBV12-3/TRBV12-4
CASSFRGAHNEQFF | TGTGCCAGCAGTTTCCGGGGGGCTCACAATGAGCAGTTCTTC | - | TRBJ2-1 | many | TRBV28
CASSLERDREFAGYTF | TGTGCCAGCAGCTTGGAGCGAGACAGGGAGTTCGCGGGCTACACATTC | TRBD1 | TRBJ1-2 | - | TRBV5-6
CASSLARTATNKKLFF | TGTGCCAGCAGCTTAGCCCGGACGGCAACTAATAAAAAACTGTTTTTT | - | TRBJ1-4 | - | TRBV7-6
CASSREERDSPSTDTQYF | TGTGCCAGCAGCAGGGAAGAACGGGACTCTCCTAGCACAGATACGCAGTATTTT | - | TRBJ2-3 | - | TRBV7-9
CASSYRGVYGPEQFF | TGTGCCAGCAGTTATAGGGGAGTGTATGGGCCTGAGCAGTTCTTC | - | TRBJ2-1 | - | TRBV6-5
CASSLDWGRPNTEAFF | TGTGCCAGCAGCCTCGATTGGGGCAGGCCGAACACTGAAGCTTTCTTT | - | TRBJ1-1 | few | TRBV7-8
CATSRTRQGVEQYF | TGTGCCACCAGCAGAACCCGCCAAGGGGTGGAGCAGTACTTC | - | TRBJ2-7 | many | TRBV15
CASLVNGRTNTGELFF | TGTGCCAGCCTTGTTAATGGTCGTACGAACACCGGGGAGCTGTTTTTT | - | TRBJ2-2 | few | TRBV28
CATSRDLQETQYF | TGTGCCACCAGCAGAGATTTACAAGAGACCCAGTACTTC | - | TRBJ2-5 | many | TRBV15
CASSEAHGIAGGTDTQYF | TGTGCCAGCAGTGAAGCGCATGGGATAGCGGGGGGCACAGATACGCAGTATTTT | TRBD2 | TRBJ2-3 | - | TRBV6-1
CASSLSQYSNQPQHF | TGTGCCAGCAGCTTATCACAATATAGCAATCAGCCCCAGCATTTT | - | TRBJ1-5 | few | TRBV11-2
CASSGTMGADTQYF | TGTGCCAGCAGCGGGACTATGGGTGCAGATACGCAGTATTTT | TRBD2 | TRBJ2-3 | many | TRBV7-9
CASSLGNGQYNQPQHF | TGTGCCAGCAGCTTAGGTAATGGGCAGTACAATCAGCCCCAGCATTTT | - | TRBJ1-5 | many | TRBV7-2
CASKGRGVLNYGYTF | TGTGCCAGCAAGGGGCGGGGGGTTTTAAACTATGGCTACACCTTC | - | TRBJ1-2 | - | TRBV2
CAGRNLDIVGNQPQHF | TGTGCCGGTAGGAATCTGGACATAGTCGGCAATCAGCCCCAGCATTTT | - | TRBJ1-5 | - | TRBV19
CASSREGQVYTQYF | TGTGCCAGCAGCCGGGAGGGGCAGGTCTATACGCAGTATTTT | TRBD2 | TRBJ2-3 | many | TRBV12-3/TRBV12-4
CANEHRTPSGNTIYF | TGTGCCAACGAACACCGGACACCATCTGGAAACACCATATATTTT | - | TRBJ1-3 | - | TRBV12-3/TRBV12-4
CAISEDSDEQYF | TGTGCCATCAGTGAGGACAGTGACGAGCAGTACTTC | - | TRBJ2-7 | - | TRBV10-3
CASSVLAGSYEQYF | TGTGCCAGTAGTGTGTTAGCGGGGTCCTACGAGCAGTACTTC | TRBD2 | TRBJ2-7 | - | TRBV19
CASSQVLGPAGLSSIQYF | TGTGCCAGCAGCCAAGTTTTGGGGCCAGCCGGACTTAGTTCCATTCAGTACTTC | - | TRBJ2-4 | few | TRBV3-1
CASSLLPGWNTIYF | TGTGCCAGCAGTTTACTCCCTGGGTGGAACACCATATATTTT | - | TRBJ1-3 | few | TRBV12-3/TRBV12-4
CSAREYQSGTYEQYF | TGCAGTGCTAGAGAGTATCAGAGCGGGACCTACGAGCAGTACTTC | TRBD2 | TRBJ2-7 | - | TRBV20-1